This T cell receptor beta chain comes out of a study of T-cell reconstitution after alpha-beta-depleted transplantation in children. The CDR3 covers 11 residues. Trimming pared 5 bases from V and 4 bases from J, leaving 4 bases between. The V gene's germline CDR1 is SEHNR and CDR2 FQNEAQ (reference sequence). Unique molecular identifiers were incorporated when the TCRbeta library was constructed. TCRdb ran MiXCR on the PCR reads and lists one entry per CDR3 protein. The sample includes roughly 500,000 distinct CDR3 sequences, 10% to 13% seen only once; the top ten take around 2%. The receptor was isolated from a child aged 2-15 years with inherited bone marrow failure, due to receive a stem cell transplant. Material: PBMCs, obtained before TCRalphabeta/CD19-depleted stem cell transplant. The gene calls are TRBV7-9 and TRBJ2-3; D not resolved. DNA of the CDR3: TGTGCCAGCAGCGCATCAGATACGCAGTATTTT. It specifies CASSASDTQYF.